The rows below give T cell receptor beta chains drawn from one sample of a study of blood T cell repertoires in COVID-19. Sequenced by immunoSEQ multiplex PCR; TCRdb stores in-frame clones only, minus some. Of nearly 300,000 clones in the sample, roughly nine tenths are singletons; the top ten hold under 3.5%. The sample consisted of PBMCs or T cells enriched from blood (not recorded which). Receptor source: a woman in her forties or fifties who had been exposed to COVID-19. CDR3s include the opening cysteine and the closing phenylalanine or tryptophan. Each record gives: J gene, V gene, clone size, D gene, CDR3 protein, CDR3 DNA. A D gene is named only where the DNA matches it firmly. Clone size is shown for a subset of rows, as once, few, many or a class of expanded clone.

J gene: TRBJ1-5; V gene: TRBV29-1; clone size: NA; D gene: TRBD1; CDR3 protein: CSVALTGGNQPQHF; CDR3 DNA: TGCAGCGTTGCCCTGACAGGGGGTAATCAGCCCCAGCATTTT
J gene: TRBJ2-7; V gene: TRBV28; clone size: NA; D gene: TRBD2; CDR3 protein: CASRNIAGGLKYEQYF; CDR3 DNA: TGTGCCAGCAGAAACATAGCGGGGGGGCTTAAATACGAGCAGTACTTC
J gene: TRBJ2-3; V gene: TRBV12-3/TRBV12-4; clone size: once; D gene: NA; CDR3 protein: CASTWRDTQYF; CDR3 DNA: TGTGCCAGCACCTGGAGAGATACGCAGTATTTT
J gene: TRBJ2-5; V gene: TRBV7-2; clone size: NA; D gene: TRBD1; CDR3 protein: CASSFRVGTGSQETQYF; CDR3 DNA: TGTGCCAGCAGCTTCCGGGTCGGGACAGGGAGCCAAGAGACCCAGTACTTC
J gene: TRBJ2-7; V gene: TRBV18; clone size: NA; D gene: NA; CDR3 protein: CASSLSYGTYNEQYF; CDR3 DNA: TGTGCCAGCTCACTTTCCTACGGGACTTACAACGAGCAGTACTTC
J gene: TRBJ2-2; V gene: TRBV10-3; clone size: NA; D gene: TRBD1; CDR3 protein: CAISGAQGVNGELFF; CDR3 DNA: TGTGCCATCAGTGGGGCACAGGGGGTGAACGGGGAGCTGTTTTTT
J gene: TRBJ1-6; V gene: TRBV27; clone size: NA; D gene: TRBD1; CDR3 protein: CASTTGGMSSYNSPLHF; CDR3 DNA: TGTGCCAGCACTACAGGGGGAATGAGCTCCTATAATTCACCCCTCCACTTT
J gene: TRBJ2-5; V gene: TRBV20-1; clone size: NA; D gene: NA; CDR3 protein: CSAEPEETQYF; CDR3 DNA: TGCAGTGCTGAGCCTGAAGAGACCCAGTACTTC
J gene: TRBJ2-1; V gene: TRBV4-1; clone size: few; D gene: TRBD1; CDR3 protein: CASSQDRITGTGNEQFF; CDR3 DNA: TGCGCCAGCAGCCAAGATAGGATCACCGGGACAGGTAATGAGCAGTTCTTC
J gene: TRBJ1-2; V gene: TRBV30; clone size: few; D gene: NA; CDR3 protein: CAWSVGQGGYGYTF; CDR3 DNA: TGTGCCTGGAGTGTAGGTCAGGGTGGGTATGGCTACACCTTC
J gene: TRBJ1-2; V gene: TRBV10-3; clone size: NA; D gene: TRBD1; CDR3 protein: CAITGDDDYGYTF; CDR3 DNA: TGTGCCATAACAGGGGACGACGACTATGGCTACACCTTC
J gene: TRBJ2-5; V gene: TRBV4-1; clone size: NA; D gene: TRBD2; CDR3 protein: CASSHIAGSETQYF; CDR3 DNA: TGCGCCAGCAGCCACATAGCGGGATCCGAGACCCAGTACTTC
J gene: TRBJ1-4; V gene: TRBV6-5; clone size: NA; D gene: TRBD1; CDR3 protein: CASSYQTGGMKKLFF; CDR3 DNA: TGTGCCAGCAGTTACCAGACAGGGGGGATGAAAAAACTGTTTTTT
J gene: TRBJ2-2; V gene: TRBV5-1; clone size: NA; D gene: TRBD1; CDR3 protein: CASREGQDTGELFF; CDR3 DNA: TGCGCCAGCAGAGAAGGACAGGACACCGGGGAGCTGTTTTTT
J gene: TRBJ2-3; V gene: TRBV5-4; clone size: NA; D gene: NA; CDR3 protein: CASSPQRGMSTDTQYF; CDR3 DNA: TGTGCCAGCAGCCCCCAACGGGGAATGAGCACAGATACGCAGTATTTT
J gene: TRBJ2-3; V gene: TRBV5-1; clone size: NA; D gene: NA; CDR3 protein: CASSLNRDGTDTQYF; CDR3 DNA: TGCGCCAGCAGCTTGAACAGGGATGGCACAGATACGCAGTATTTT
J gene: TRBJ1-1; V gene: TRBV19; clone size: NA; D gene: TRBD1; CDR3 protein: CASSIVKGQGAEAFF; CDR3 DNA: TGTGCCAGTAGTATAGTTAAGGGACAGGGCGCTGAAGCTTTCTTT
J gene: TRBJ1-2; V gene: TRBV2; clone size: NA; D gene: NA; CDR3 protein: CANQGDGYTF; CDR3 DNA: TGTGCCAATCAGGGTGATGGCTACACCTTC
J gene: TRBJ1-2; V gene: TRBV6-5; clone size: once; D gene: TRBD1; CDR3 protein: CASRRTGGANYGYTF; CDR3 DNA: TGTGCCAGCAGGAGAACAGGGGGCGCGAACTATGGCTACACCTTC
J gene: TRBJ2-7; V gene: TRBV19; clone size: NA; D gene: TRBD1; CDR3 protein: CASSDGTGAYEQYF; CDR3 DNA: TGTGCCAGTTCCGATGGGACAGGAGCCTACGAGCAGTACTTC
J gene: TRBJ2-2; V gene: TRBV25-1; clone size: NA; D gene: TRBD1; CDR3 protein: CASRSGDRGTTGELFF; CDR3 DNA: TGTGCCAGCAGGAGTGGGGACAGGGGAACGACCGGGGAGCTGTTTTTT
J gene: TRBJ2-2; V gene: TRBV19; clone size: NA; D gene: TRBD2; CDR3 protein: CASSIQRGGDTGELFF; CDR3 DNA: TGTGCCAGTAGTATTCAGCGGGGGGGCGATACCGGGGAGCTGTTTTTT
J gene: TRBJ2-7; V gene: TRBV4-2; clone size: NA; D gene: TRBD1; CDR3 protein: CASSQPGQGSNEQYF; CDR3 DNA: TGTGCCAGCAGCCAACCGGGACAGGGTTCCAACGAGCAGTACTTC
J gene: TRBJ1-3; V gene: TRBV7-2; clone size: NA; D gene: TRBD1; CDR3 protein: CASSPRDSSSGNTIYF; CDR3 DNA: TGTGCCAGCAGCCCGAGGGACAGCTCCTCTGGAAACACCATATATTTT
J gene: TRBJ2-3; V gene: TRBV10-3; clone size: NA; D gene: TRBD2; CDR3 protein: CATRVAGDQDTQYF; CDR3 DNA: TGTGCCACGCGGGTGGCGGGGGACCAGGATACGCAGTATTTT
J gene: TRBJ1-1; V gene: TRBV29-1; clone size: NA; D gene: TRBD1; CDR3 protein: CSAETGGGNTEAFF; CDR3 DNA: TGCAGCGCTGAGACAGGGGGGGGGAACACTGAAGCTTTCTTT
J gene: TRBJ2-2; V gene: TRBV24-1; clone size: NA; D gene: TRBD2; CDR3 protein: CATSDRSGRNTGELFF; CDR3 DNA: TGTGCCACCAGTGATCGTAGCGGGAGGAACACCGGGGAGCTGTTTTTT
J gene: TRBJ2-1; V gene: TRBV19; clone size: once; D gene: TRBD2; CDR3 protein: CASSILAGGSYNEQFF; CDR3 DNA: TGTGCCAGTAGTATCCTAGCGGGGGGGTCCTACAATGAGCAGTTCTTC
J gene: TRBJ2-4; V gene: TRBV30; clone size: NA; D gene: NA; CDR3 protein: CAWSGLAKNIQYF; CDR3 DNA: TGTGCCTGGTCGGGACTAGCCAAAAACATTCAGTACTTC
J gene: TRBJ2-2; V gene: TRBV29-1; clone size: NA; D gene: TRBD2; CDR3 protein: CSASSGGTGELFF; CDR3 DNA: TGCAGCGCATCTAGCGGGGGCACCGGGGAGCTGTTTTTT
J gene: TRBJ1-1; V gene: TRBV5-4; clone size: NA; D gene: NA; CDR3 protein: CASSPLIENTEAFF; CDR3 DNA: TGTGCCAGCAGCCCTCTAATTGAGAACACTGAAGCTTTCTTT
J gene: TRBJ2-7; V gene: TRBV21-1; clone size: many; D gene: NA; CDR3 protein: CASSNLVLGQGCF; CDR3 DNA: TGTGCCAGCAGCAATTTAGTCCTAGGACAGGGCTGCTTC
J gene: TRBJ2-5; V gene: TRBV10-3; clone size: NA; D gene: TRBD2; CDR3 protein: CATGRASGAYQETQYF; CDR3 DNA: TGTGCCACTGGACGGGCTAGCGGGGCCTACCAAGAGACCCAGTACTTC